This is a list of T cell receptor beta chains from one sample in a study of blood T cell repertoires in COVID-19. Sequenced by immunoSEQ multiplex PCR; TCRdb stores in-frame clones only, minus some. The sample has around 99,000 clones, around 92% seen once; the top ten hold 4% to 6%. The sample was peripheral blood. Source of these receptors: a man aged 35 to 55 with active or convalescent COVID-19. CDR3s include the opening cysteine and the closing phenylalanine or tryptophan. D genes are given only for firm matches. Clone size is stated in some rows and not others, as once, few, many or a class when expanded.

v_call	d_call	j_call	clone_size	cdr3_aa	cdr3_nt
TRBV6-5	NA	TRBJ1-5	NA	CASSYDGNQPQHF	TGTGCCAGCAGTTACGACGGGAATCAGCCCCAGCATTTT
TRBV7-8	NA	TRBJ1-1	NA	CASSPLPGTEAFF	TGTGCCAGCAGCCCACTGCCGGGCACTGAAGCTTTCTTT
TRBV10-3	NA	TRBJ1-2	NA	CAIGQWDYGYTF	TGTGCCATAGGACAGTGGGATTATGGCTACACCTTC
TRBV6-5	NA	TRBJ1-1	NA	CASSSIPYQGRAEAFF	TGTGCCAGCAGTTCGATTCCCTATCAGGGGAGGGCTGAAGCTTTCTTT
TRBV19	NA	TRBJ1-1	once	CASSESWRGNTEAFF	TGTGCCAGTAGCGAGTCGTGGAGGGGGAACACTGAAGCTTTCTTT
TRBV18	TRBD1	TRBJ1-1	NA	CASSYDRVATEAFF	TGTGCCAGCTCATATGACAGGGTGGCCACTGAAGCTTTCTTT
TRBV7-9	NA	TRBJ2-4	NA	CASSSQKGRGYIQYF	TGTGCCAGCAGCTCCCAAAAGGGCAGGGGCTACATTCAGTACTTC
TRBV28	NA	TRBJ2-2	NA	CASSLPGQTDTGELFF	TGTGCCAGCAGTTTGCCCGGACAGACGGACACCGGGGAGCTGTTTTTT
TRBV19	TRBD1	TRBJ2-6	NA	CASSIGQGATGANVLTF	TGTGCCAGTAGTATAGGGCAGGGGGCGACTGGGGCCAACGTCCTGACTTTC
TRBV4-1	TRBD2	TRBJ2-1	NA	CASSQRLGGGRDEQFF	TGCGCCAGCAGCCAAAGGCTAGGCGGGGGTCGGGATGAGCAGTTCTTC
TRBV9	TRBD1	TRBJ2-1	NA	CASSVGAGQGSGHEQFF	TGTGCCAGCAGCGTAGGGGCCGGACAGGGAAGCGGGCATGAGCAGTTCTTC
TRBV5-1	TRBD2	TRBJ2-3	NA	CASSLGGRGTDTQYF	TGCGCCAGCAGCTTGGGCGGGAGAGGTACAGATACGCAGTATTTT
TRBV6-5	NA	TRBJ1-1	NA	CASRAWGAEAFF	TGTGCCAGCAGGGCCTGGGGGGCTGAAGCTTTCTTT
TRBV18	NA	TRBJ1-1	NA	CASSPIPGQNTEAFF	TGTGCCAGCTCACCGATTCCGGGACAGAACACTGAAGCTTTCTTT
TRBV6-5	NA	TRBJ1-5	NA	CASSYSSSSNQPQHF	TGTGCCAGCAGTTACTCGAGTAGTAGCAATCAGCCCCAGCATTTT
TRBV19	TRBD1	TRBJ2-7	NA	CASSALAGTGSYEQYF	TGTGCCAGTAGTGCCCTGGCCGGGACAGGGTCCTACGAGCAGTACTTC
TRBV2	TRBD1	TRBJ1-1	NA	CASTVEGQGYSGTEAFF	TGTGCCAGCACTGTAGAGGGACAGGGTTATTCGGGCACTGAAGCTTTCTTT
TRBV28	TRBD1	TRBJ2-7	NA	CASRRQGVSYEQYF	TGTGCCAGCAGACGCCAGGGGGTTTCCTACGAGCAGTACTTC
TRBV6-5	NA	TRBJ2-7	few	CASSFTPYEQYF	TGTGCCAGCAGTTTCACTCCCTACGAGCAGTACTTC
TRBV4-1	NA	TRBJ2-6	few	CASSQARGSGANVLTF	TGCGCCAGCAGCCAAGCTCGGGGGTCGGGGGCCAACGTCCTGACTTTC
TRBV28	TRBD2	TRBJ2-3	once	CANSAGGGTDTQYF	TGTGCCAACTCAGCGGGAGGAGGCACAGATACGCAGTATTTT
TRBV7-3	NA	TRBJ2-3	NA	CASSLNPGTDTQYF	TGTGCCAGCAGCTTAAACCCGGGCACAGATACGCAGTATTTT
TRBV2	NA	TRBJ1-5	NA	CASSDWGRQPQHF	TGTGCCAGCAGTGATTGGGGCCGGCAGCCCCAGCATTTT
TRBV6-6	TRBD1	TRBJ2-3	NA	CASSSQDRVVDTQYF	TGTGCCAGCAGTTCCCAGGACAGGGTGGTCGATACGCAGTATTTT
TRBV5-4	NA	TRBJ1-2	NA	CASSLAEGHYTF	TGTGCCAGCAGCTTGGCCGAGGGTCACTACACCTTC
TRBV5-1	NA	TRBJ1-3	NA	CASSSSGGRNTIYF	TGCGCCAGCAGCTCCTCGGGGGGACGAAACACCATATATTTT
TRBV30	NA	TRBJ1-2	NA	CAWSVQTGLGYTF	TGTGCCTGGAGTGTACAAACAGGGTTGGGCTACACCTTC
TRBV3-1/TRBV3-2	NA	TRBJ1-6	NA	CASSQGDSPLHF	TGTGCCAGCAGCCAAGGAGATTCACCCCTCCACTTT
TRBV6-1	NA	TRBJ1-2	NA	CASSEGVGATNYGYTF	TGTGCCAGCAGTGAAGGGGTGGGAGCCACTAACTATGGCTACACCTTC
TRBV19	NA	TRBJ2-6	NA	CASSGRTVTGANVLTF	TGTGCCAGTAGTGGACGGACTGTCACTGGGGCCAACGTCCTGACTTTC
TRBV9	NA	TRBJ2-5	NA	CASGEGLQETQYF	TGTGCCAGCGGTGAGGGACTCCAAGAGACCCAGTACTTC
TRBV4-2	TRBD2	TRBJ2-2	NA	CASSQDRWREGNTGELFF	TGTGCCAGCAGCCAAGATCGATGGCGGGAGGGAAACACCGGGGAGCTGTTTTTT
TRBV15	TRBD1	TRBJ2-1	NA	CATSRGPGQGHNEQFF	TGTGCCACCAGCAGAGGTCCGGGACAGGGGCACAATGAGCAGTTCTTC
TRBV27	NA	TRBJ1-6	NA	CASSSIASSYNSPLHF	TGTGCCAGCAGTTCTATCGCGAGCTCCTATAATTCACCCCTCCACTTT
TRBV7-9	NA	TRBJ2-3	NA	CASSKTSTVTDTQYF	TGTGCCAGCAGCAAAACTAGTACCGTGACAGATACGCAGTATTTT
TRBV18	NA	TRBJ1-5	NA	CASSPPPGGEGNSNQPQHF	TGTGCCAGCTCACCACCGCCGGGTGGGGAGGGAAATAGCAATCAGCCCCAGCATTTT
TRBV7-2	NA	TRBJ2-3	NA	CASSLAGWSRDTQYF	TGTGCCAGCAGCTTGGCGGGCTGGAGTAGAGATACGCAGTATTTT
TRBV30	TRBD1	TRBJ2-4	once	CAWGAGGSAKNIQYF	TGTGCCTGGGGGGCAGGGGGCTCGGCCAAAAACATTCAGTACTTC
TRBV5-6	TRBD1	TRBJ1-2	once	CASTLGTVNYGYTF	TGTGCCAGCACCCTGGGGACAGTCAACTATGGCTACACCTTC
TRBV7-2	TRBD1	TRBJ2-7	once	CASSLEGQGVSGLYEQYF	TGTGCCAGCAGCTTAGAGGGACAGGGGGTAAGCGGGCTCTACGAGCAGTACTTC
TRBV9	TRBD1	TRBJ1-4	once	CASRPGTGDEKLFF	TGTGCCAGCCGACCCGGGACAGGGGATGAAAAACTGTTTTTT
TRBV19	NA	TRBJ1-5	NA	CASSIDIRARGNQPQHF	TGTGCCAGTAGTATAGATATTAGGGCCCGGGGTAATCAGCCCCAGCATTTT
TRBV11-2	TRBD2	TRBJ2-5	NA	CASSGLAGGGTQYF	TGTGCCAGCAGTGGACTAGCGGGAGGGGGGACCCAGTACTTC